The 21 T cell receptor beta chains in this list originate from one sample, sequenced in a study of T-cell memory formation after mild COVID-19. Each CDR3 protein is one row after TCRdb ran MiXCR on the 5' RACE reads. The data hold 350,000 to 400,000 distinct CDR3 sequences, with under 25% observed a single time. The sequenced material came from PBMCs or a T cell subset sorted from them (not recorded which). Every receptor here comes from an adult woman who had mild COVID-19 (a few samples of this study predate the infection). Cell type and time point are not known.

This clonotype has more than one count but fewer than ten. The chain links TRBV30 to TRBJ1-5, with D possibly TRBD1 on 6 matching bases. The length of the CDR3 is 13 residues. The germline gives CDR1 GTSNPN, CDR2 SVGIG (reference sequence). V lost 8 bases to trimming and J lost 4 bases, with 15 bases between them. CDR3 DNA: TGTGCCATATCGGGGGGCAGAAATCAGCCCCAGCATTTT. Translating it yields CAISGGRNQPQHF.

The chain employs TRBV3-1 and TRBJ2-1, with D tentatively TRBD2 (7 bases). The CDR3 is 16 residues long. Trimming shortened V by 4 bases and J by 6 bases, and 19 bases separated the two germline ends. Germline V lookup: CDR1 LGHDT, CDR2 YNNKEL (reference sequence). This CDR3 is CASSPRGGEVGNEQFF. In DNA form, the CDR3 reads TGTGCCAGCAGCCCAAGGGGGGGAGAAGTGGGCAATGAGCAGTTCTTC.

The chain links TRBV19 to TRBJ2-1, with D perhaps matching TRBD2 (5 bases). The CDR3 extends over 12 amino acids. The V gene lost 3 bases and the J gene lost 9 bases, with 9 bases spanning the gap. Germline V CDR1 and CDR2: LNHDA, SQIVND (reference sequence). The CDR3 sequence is CASSIRLAEQFF. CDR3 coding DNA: TGTGCCAGTAGTATCCGGCTAGCTGAGCAGTTCTTC.

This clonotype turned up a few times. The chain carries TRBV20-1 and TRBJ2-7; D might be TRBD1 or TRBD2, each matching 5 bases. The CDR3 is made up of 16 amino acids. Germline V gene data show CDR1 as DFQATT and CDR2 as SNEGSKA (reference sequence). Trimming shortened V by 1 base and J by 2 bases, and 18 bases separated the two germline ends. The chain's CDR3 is CSARVGLRGLTYEQYF. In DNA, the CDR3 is TGCAGTGCTAGAGTCGGGCTCCGGGGCCTAACCTACGAGCAGTACTTC.

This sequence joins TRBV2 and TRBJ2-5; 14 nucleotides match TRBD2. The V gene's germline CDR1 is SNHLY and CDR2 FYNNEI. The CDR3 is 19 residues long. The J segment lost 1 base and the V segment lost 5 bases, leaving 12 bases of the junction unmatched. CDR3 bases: TGTGCCAGCAGTACTACGGGACTAGCGGGAGCAAGGGGCCAAGAGACCCAGTACTTC. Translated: CASSTTGLAGARGQETQYF.

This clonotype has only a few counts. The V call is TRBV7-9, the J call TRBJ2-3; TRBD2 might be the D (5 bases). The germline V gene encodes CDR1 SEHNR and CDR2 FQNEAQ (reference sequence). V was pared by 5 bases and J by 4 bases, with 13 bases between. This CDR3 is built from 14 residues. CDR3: CASSPPGRADTQYF. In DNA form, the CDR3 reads TGTGCCAGCAGCCCTCCCGGGCGGGCAGATACGCAGTATTTT.

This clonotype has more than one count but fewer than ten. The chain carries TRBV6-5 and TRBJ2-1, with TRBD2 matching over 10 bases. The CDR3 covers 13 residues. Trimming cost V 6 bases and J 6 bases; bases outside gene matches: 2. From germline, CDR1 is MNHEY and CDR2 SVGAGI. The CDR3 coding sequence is TGTGCCAGCAGAGCGGGAGGGCTCAATGAGCAGTTCTTC. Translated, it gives CASRAGGLNEQFF.

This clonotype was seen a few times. Here the CDR3 reads CASSLAGQGALETQYF. CDR3 bases: TGTGCCAGCAGCTTAGCGGGCCAGGGGGCCTTAGAGACCCAGTACTTC. The V gene is TRBV7-6, the J gene TRBJ2-5; the match to TRBD1 covers 8 bases. This CDR3 comprises 16 residues. Germline V gives CDR1 SGHVS, CDR2 FNYEAQ. Trimming removed 0 bases from V and 4 bases from J; junction bases left unmatched: 7.

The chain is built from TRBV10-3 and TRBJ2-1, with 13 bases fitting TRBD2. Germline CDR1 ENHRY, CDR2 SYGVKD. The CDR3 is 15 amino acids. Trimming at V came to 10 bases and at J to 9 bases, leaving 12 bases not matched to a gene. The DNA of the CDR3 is TGTGCCACTGGAATTGGACTAGCGGGAGCGGGTGAGCAGTTCTTC. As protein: CATGIGLAGAGEQFF.

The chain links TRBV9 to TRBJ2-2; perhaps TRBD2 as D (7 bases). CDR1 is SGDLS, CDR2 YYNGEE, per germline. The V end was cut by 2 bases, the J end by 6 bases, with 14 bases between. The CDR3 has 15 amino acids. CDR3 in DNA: TGTGCCAGCAGCGTGGCTACAGGGAGGGCCGGGGAGCTGTTTTTT. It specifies CASSVATGRAGELFF.

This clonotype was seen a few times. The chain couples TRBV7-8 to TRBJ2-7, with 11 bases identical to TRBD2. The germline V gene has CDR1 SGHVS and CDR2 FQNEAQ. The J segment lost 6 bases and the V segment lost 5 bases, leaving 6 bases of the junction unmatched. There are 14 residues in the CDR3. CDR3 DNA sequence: TGTGCCAGCAGCGCCGGGACTAGCGGCATCGAGCAGTACTTC. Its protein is CASSAGTSGIEQYF.

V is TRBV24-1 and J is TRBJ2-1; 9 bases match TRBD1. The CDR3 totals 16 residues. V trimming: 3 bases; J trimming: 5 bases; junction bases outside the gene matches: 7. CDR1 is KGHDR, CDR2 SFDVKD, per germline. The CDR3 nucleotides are TGTGCCACCAGTGATGCGGACAGGGGCAGGCACAATGAGCAGTTCTTC. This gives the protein CATSDADRGRHNEQFF.

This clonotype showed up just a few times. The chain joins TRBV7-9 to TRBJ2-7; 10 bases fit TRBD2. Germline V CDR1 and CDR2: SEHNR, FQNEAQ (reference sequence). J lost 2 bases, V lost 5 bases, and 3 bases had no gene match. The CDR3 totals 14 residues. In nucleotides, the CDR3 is TGTGCCAGCAGCGCCACTAGCGGGACCTACGAGCAGTACTTC. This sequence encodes CASSATSGTYEQYF.

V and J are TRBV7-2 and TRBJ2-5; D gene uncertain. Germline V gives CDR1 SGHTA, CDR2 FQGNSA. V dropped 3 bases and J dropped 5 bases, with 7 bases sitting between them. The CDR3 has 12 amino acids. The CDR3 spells CASSFPGETQYF. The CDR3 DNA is TGTGCCAGCAGCTTCCCCGGGGAGACCCAGTACTTC.

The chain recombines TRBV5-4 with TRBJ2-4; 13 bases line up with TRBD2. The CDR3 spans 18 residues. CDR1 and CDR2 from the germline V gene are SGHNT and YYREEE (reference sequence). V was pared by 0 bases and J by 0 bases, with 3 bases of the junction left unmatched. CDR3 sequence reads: CASSLGLAGGLAKNIQYF. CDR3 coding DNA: TGTGCCAGCAGCTTGGGACTAGCGGGAGGCTTAGCCAAAAACATTCAGTACTTC.

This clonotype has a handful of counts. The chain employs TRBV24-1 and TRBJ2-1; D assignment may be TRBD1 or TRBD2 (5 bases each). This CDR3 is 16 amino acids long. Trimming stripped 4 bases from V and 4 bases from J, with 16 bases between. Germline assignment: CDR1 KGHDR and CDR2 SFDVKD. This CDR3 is CATSEGAARGYNEQFF. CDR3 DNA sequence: TGTGCCACCAGTGAAGGGGCAGCACGGGGATACAATGAGCAGTTCTTC.

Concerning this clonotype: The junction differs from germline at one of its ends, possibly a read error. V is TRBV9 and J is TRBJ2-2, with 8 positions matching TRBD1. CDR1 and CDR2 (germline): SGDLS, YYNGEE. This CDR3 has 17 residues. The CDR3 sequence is CASSATGGIANTGELYF. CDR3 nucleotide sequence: TGTGCCAGCAGCGCTACAGGGGGGATCGCGAACACCGGGGAGCTGTATTTT.

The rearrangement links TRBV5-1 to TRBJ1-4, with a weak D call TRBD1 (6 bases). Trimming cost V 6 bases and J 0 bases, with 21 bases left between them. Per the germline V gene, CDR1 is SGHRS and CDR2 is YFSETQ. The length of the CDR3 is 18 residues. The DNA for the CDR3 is TGCGCCAGCACCGGGGGGCCGGCACAGGGAGCAACTAATGAAAAACTGTTTTTT. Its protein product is CASTGGPAQGATNEKLFF.

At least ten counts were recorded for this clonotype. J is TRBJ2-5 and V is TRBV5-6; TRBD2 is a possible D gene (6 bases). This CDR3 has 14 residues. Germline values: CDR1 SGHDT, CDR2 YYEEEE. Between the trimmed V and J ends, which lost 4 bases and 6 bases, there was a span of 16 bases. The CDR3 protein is CASSPAGSTQTQYF. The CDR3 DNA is TGTGCCAGCAGCCCTGCCGGGAGCACCCAGACCCAGTACTTC.

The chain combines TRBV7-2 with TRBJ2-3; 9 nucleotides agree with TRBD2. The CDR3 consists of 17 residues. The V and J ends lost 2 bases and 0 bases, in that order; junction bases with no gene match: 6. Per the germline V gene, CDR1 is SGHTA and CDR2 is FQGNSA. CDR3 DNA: TGTGCCAGCAGCTTACCGGTAGCGGGGGCAAGCACAGATACGCAGTATTTT. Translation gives CASSLPVAGASTDTQYF. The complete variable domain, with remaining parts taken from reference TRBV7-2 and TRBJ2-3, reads GAGVSQSPSNKVTEKGKDVELRCDPISGHTALYWYRQSLGQGLEFLIYFQGNSAPDKSGLPSDRFSAERTGGSVSTLTIQRTQQEDSAVYLCASSLPVAGASTDTQYFGPGTRLTVL.

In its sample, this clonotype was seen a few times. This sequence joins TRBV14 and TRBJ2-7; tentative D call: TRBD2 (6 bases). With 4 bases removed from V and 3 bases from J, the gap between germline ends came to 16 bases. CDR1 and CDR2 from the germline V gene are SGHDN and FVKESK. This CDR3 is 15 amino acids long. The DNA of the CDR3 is TGTGCCAGCAGCCCTCCGGGACTGATTTTCTACGAGCAGTACTTC. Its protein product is CASSPPGLIFYEQYF.